The clone carrying this T cell receptor (beta chain) turned up a few times. The CDR3 is 15 amino acids. Germline values: CDR1 SGHAT, CDR2 FQNNGV. The V segment lost 1 base and the J segment 4 bases; nucleotides outside the gene matches: 4. This entry is derived from a study of blood T cell repertoires in COVID-19. Whole-study context: The origin of the acute and convalescent COVID-19 samples was the United States, Italy and Spain.

Original handling: For nucleated cells, counts were estimated from reference gene primer amplification. Some clones are missing from TCRdb's copy, which holds only in-frame ones; the method was immunoSEQ multiplex PCR. V, J and clone size are those of that table, while D and trimming were read from the DNA. In the table there are around 100,000 clones, more than 75% of which are singletons. The genes are TRBV11-2 and TRBJ2-7, with 10 bases matching TRBD1. The sequence was collected from a human donor in a cohort sampled during active COVID-19. Sequencing was done on a sample of peripheral blood. The DNA for the CDR3 is TGTGCCAGCAGCTTAGCGACAGGGGGCTTTTACGAGCAGTACTTC. Translation: CASSLATGGFYEQYF. Variable domain in full (rest from reference TRBV11-2 and TRBJ2-7): EAGVAQSPRYKIIEKRQSVAFWCNPISGHATLYWYQQILGQGPKLLIQFQNNGVVDDSQLPKDRFSAERLKGVDSTLKIQPAKLEDSAVYLCASSLATGGFYEQYFGPGTRLTVT.